Listed below are T cell receptor beta chains from one sample, sequenced in a study of T cell repertoires in cytomegalovirus infection. TCRdb called the reads again in MiXCR, with one record for every CDR3 protein. The profile shows almost 550,000 distinct CDR3 sequences, about 17% of them singletons. Material for sequencing was CD8+ T cells from PBMCs. Source of these receptors: a human donor in good health (CMV status not recorded). Some clones in this sample may be carry-over from other donors' samples. Both conserved end residues are part of each CDR3. The D gene is left open where the match is weak. Size is omitted from some rows. Given values are once, few, many or a class for expanded clones.

>16|TRBV7-9|many|.|TRBJ1-1
TGTGCCAGCAGCGAATCCGGGAGGGGGGTGAACACTGAAGCTTTCTTT
CASSESGRGVNTEAFF
>16|TRBV7-9|many|.|TRBJ1-1
TGTGCCAGCAGCTTAGCTCCGGGAGCCGAGGGTACTGAAGCTTTCTTT
CASSLAPGAEGTEAFF
>15|TRBV6-5|.|.|TRBJ1-2
TGTGCCAGCAGTTACTCGCGCAGGGTTCGCTATGGCTACACCTTC
CASSYSRRVRYGYTF
>17|TRBV10-3|many|.|TRBJ1-2
TGTGCCATCAGTGGGCCTGGGCGGACTAACAGCGACTATGGCTACACCTTC
CAISGPGRTNSDYGYTF
>13|TRBV7-3|many|.|TRBJ2-3
TGTGCCAGCAGTCGCGATGGGGTGGATACGCAGTATTTT
CASSRDGVDTQYF
>15|TRBV5-6|few|.|TRBJ1-1
TGTGCCAGCAGCTACCCGGCCGGGCTGAACACTGAAGCTTTCTTT
CASSYPAGLNTEAFF
>16|TRBV6-1|many|.|TRBJ1-4
TGTGCCAGCAGTTCCGACGAGACAGCAACTAATGAAAAACTGTTTTTT
CASSSDETATNEKLFF
>16|TRBV27|.|TRBD2|TRBJ2-1
TGTGCCAGCAGTTTATCGCCCGAGACTAGCGGGTTTGAGCAGTTCTTC
CASSLSPETSGFEQFF
>14|TRBV6-6|.|.|TRBJ1-1
TGTGCCAGCAGGGCTCAAAGGGTTAGTACTGAAGCTTTCTTT
CASRAQRVSTEAFF
>11|TRBV10-3|.|.|TRBJ2-7
TGTGCCACGGAGGGAGAAGACGAGCAGTACTTC
CATEGEDEQYF
>12|TRBV3-1|.|.|TRBJ1-1
TGTGCCAGCAGCGGTTTAAGGTTCGAAGCTTTCTTT
CASSGLRFEAFF
>15|TRBV5-1|.|.|TRBJ2-1
TGCGTCAGAGCTTGGGCCCAACCCCCTTACAATGAGCAGTTCTTC
CVRAWAQPPYNEQFF
>16|TRBV7-9|many|.|TRBJ2-3
TGTGCCAGCAGCCCTTACCAGACAAGTCCGAACCATACGCAGTATTTT
CASSPYQTSPNHTQYF
>14|TRBV27|few|.|TRBJ2-3
TGTGCCAGCAGTTTTAGGGCCCTATTAGATACGCAGTATTTT
CASSFRALLDTQYF
>18|TRBV6-1|many|.|TRBJ1-1
TGTGCCAGCAGTCCGCGGACAGATTCCCCTTCTATGAACACTGAAGCTTTCTTT
CASSPRTDSPSMNTEAFF
>15|TRBV19|.|.|TRBJ1-2
TGTGCCAGTAGTAACCGCCAGTCTTTCCCCTATGGCTACACCTTC
CASSNRQSFPYGYTF
>12|TRBV6-5|many|.|TRBJ1-1
TGTGCCAGCAGTTACCGGGGGGCTGAAGCTTTCTTT
CASSYRGAEAFF
>15|TRBV15|.|.|TRBJ2-7
TGTGCCACCAGCAGAGACCGTATTGCTTCCTACGAGCAGTACTTC
CATSRDRIASYEQYF
>13|TRBV28|many|.|TRBJ2-5
TGTGCCAGCAGTTTGGGGAGGCAAGAGACCCAGTACTTC
CASSLGRQETQYF
>13|TRBV29-1|.|TRBD1|TRBJ2-7
TGCAGCGTTGGAGGGGGCAAAGACTACGAGCAGTACTTC
CSVGGGKDYEQYF
>18|TRBV11-1|.|TRBD2|TRBJ2-3
TGTGCCAGCAGCTTATCCCCCGGGACTAGGGTTGACACAGATACGCAGTATTTT
CASSLSPGTRVDTDTQYF
>13|TRBV7-9|many|.|TRBJ2-7
TGTGCCAGCAGCCCGGCGGCCCCCTACGAGCAGTACTTC
CASSPAAPYEQYF
>16|TRBV7-8|many|TRBD1|TRBJ1-5
TGTGCCAGCAGCCCTAGGTTAATAGGGAACCAGGGGGCCCAGCATTTT
CASSPRLIGNQGAQHF
>15|TRBV20-1|.|.|TRBJ2-7
TGCAGTGCTAGTGGGGTTTTTCGCGAGGACCGCGAGCAGTACTTC
CSASGVFREDREQYF
>15|TRBV27|few|TRBD1|TRBJ1-1
TGTGCCAGCAGTTCCCAGGGGGACAAACTCACTGAAGCTTTCTTT
CASSSQGDKLTEAFF
>15|TRBV9|few|.|TRBJ1-4
TGTGCCAGCAGCGGTTCCGGGACACTTTTCGAAAAACTGTTTTTT
CASSGSGTLFEKLFF
>15|TRBV28|few|TRBD1|TRBJ1-3
TGTGCCAGCAGTTTCCTCGCGGACAGGGCGAACACCATATATTTT
CASSFLADRANTIYF
>16|TRBV7-9|.|TRBD2|TRBJ2-1
TGTGCCAGCAGCTTAGTTAGTAGCGGGAGGTTCAATGAGCAGTTCTTC
CASSLVSSGRFNEQFF
>17|TRBV24-1|few|TRBD2|TRBJ2-2
TGTGCCACCAGTGACCTGAAGACTAGCGCGAACACCGGGGAGCTGTTTTTT
CATSDLKTSANTGELFF
>13|TRBV29-1|many|TRBD1|TRBJ1-1
TGCAGCGCGAGGGGGACAGGGCCATCTGAAGCTTTCTTT
CSARGTGPSEAFF
>16|TRBV19|.|TRBD1|TRBJ2-1
TGTGCCAGTAGTACCCCAACAGGGGTTCCCTACAATGAGCAGTTCTTC
CASSTPTGVPYNEQFF
>17|TRBV12-3/TRBV12-4|many|.|TRBJ1-2
TGTGCCAGCAGCGTGAGCCAGTTACGTGGGGTCGGCTATGGCTACACCTTC
CASSVSQLRGVGYGYTF
>13|TRBV4-1|few|.|TRBJ2-3
TGCGCCAGCAGCCCACGGGGCGCAGATACGCAGTATTTT
CASSPRGADTQYF
>17|TRBV12-3/TRBV12-4|many|TRBD2|TRBJ2-2
TGTGCCAGCAGCTCATCTAGCGGCCAGATTAACACCGGGGAGCTGTTTTTT
CASSSSSGQINTGELFF
>16|TRBV7-2|many|TRBD2|TRBJ2-3
TGTGCCAGCAGCTTAGAGCGGCCCTTGGGAGGGGATACGCAGTATTTT
CASSLERPLGGDTQYF
>17|TRBV3-1|few|.|TRBJ1-2
TGTGCCAGCAGCCAACCCAAGGCGGGCGCCGTCGGCTATGGCTACACCTTC
CASSQPKAGAVGYGYTF
>16|TRBV6-1|.|.|TRBJ2-1
TGTGCCAGCAGTGAATACGGGGGTGGCTCCTACAATGAGCAGTTCTTC
CASSEYGGGSYNEQFF
>15|TRBV6-1|many|.|TRBJ2-3
TGTGCCAGCAGTGAAGGAAACCTGGGCACAGATACGCAGTATTTT
CASSEGNLGTDTQYF
>15|TRBV4-2|many|TRBD1|TRBJ1-1
TGTGCCAGCAGACTTACAGACAGGGGGATCACTGAAGCTTTCTTT
CASRLTDRGITEAFF
>16|TRBV7-3|many|.|TRBJ2-3
TGTGCCAGCAGCCCTCAGACGGTTACGAGCACAGATACGCAGTATTTT
CASSPQTVTSTDTQYF
>12|TRBV7-9|many|.|TRBJ2-7
TGTGCCAGCAGCTTGTCTGGGAGTGAGCAGTACTTC
CASSLSGSEQYF
>16|TRBV11-2|many|.|TRBJ2-7
TGTGCCAGCAGCCCCGACGGTAGCGGATATTATTACGAGCAGTACTTC
CASSPDGSGYYYEQYF
>15|TRBV5-1|.|TRBD1|TRBJ2-2
TGCGCCAGCAGCCCAACAGGGGCGGGCACCGGGGAGCTGTTTTTT
CASSPTGAGTGELFF
>15|TRBV27|many|TRBD1|TRBJ2-7
TGTGCCAGCAGTCCCCCGGGACAGGGGATGTATGAGCAGTACTTC
CASSPPGQGMYEQYF
>14|TRBV29-1|few|.|TRBJ2-7
TGCAGCGCCTACCTTGGGCAGAGCGGTTACGAGCAGTACTTC
CSAYLGQSGYEQYF
>14|TRBV7-6|many|.|TRBJ1-1
TGTGCCAGCAGCTTATCCAGTTACAACACTGAAGCTTTCTTT
CASSLSSYNTEAFF
>15|TRBV29-1|.|.|TRBJ2-2
TGCAGCGTTGTAGTGGGAGGCGGAAACACCGGGGAGCTGTTTTTT
CSVVVGGGNTGELFF
>13|TRBV3-1|.|.|TRBJ2-7
TGTGCCAGCAGCCAAGGGACAGACTACGAGCAGTACTTC
CASSQGTDYEQYF
>16|TRBV28|many|TRBD1|TRBJ2-1
TGTGCCAGCAGTTCCACCGGGACAGGGGACTACAATGAGCAGTTCTTC
CASSSTGTGDYNEQFF
>14|TRBV7-9|.|TRBD1|TRBJ1-3
TGTGCCAGCAGCGCAAGGGGGCTGGGAAACACCATATATTTT
CASSARGLGNTIYF
>15|TRBV2|few|.|TRBJ1-4
TGTGCCAGCAGGGGTAGACAGGTGGGGGATGAAAAACTGTTTTTT
CASRGRQVGDEKLFF
>14|TRBV6-5|.|.|TRBJ2-5
TGTGCCAGCAGTCGGGGGGAGGGGGGAGAGACCCAGTACTTC
CASSRGEGGETQYF
>16|TRBV6-1|many|TRBD2|TRBJ2-3
TGTGCCAGCAGTCAACTAGCGGGGGGCGTCTCAGATACGCAGTATTTT
CASSQLAGGVSDTQYF
>14|TRBV27|few|TRBD1|TRBJ1-1
TGTGCCAGCAGTGCGACAGGGATGAACACTGAAGCTTTCTTT
CASSATGMNTEAFF
>15|TRBV7-2|many|TRBD2|TRBJ2-1
TGTGCCAGCAGCTGGCTAGCGGGGATCTACAATGAGCAGTTCTTC
CASSWLAGIYNEQFF